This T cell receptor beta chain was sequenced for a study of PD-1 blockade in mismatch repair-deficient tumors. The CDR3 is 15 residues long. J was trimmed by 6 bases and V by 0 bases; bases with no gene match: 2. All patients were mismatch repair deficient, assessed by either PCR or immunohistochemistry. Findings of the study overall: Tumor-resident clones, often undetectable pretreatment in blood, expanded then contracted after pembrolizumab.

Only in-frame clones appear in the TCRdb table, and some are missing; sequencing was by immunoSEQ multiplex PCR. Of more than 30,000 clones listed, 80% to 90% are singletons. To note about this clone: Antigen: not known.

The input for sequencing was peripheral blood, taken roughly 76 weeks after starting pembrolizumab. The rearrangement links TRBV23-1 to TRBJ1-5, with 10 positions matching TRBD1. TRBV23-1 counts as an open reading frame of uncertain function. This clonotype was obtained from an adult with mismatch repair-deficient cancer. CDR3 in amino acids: CASSQSDRGFQPQHF. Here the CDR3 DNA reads TGCGCCAGCAGTCAATCGGACAGGGGGTTTCAGCCCCAGCATTTT.